Reported below is one T cell receptor beta chain. After removal of 5 bases from V and 2 bases from J, the junction contained 6 bases not matched to a gene. The CDR3 has 15 amino acids. The germline V gene encodes CDR1 SEHNR and CDR2 FQNEAQ (reference sequence). TCRdb independently ran MiXCR on the RT-PCR reads; one entry per CDR3 protein. The table has fewer than 800,000 distinct CDR3 sequences, over 12% seen once. The chain combines TRBV7-9 with TRBJ2-7; TRBD2 matches 10 bases. The sample was memory CD4+ T cells from blood. This receptor was obtained from a female donor in good health, serving as a healthy control. In DNA form, the CDR3 reads TGTGCCAGCAGCCCTCGGACTAGCGGCCCCTACGAGCAGTACTTC. This gives the protein CASSPRTSGPYEQYF.